The entry below gives a single TCR beta chain sequence along with its context. Antigen: not known. The data were obtained in a study of cytotoxic CD8 clonotypes in ibrutinib-treated CLL. The wider study: The subjects consisted of about 10 relapsed/refractory and roughly 14 treatment-naive individuals, with fewer than 18 IGHV unmutated. Findings of the study overall: Clonality increased at ibrutinib response and stayed stable in sustained remission. At progression, however, it fell back toward baseline.

The germline CDR1 and CDR2 sequences are SGDLS and YYNGEE. CDR3 length equals 13 residues. V was clipped by 2 bases and J by 4 bases, with 9 bases between them. Repertoires were generated with immunoSEQ multiplex PCR, while TCRdb's copy carries only in-frame clones and drops some. The sample carries just over 200,000 clones, 70% to 75% recorded once. The V and J genes are TRBV9 and TRBJ1-1; unclear D gene. The clonotype originates from a human donor with chronic lymphocytic leukemia. The sequencing here drew on PBMCs, taken after 12 months of ibrutinib treatment. The CDR3: CASSVGVPTEAFF. In DNA, the CDR3 is TGTGCCAGCAGCGTCGGCGTTCCCACTGAAGCTTTCTTT.